This T cell receptor beta chain was retrieved from a study of neoadjuvant anti-PD-1 for oral cavity cancer (dated by TCRdb to about 2021). In the study overall: Patients mostly received three to four biweekly doses of nivolumab at 3 mg/kg before curative-intent surgical resection. Patients who did not progress were given a fourth nivolumab dose at about day 43 and had definitive surgical resection on days 50-56. Responders were defined as patients with complete response, partial response or stable disease by RECIST 1.1; non-responders were defined as patients with progression. The parent correlative cohort had 12 to 13 patients and a response rate of approximately 30%. Broad study findings and their caveats: Higher pretreatment blood Treg/Th17 ratios correlated with higher pretreatment blood TCRbeta clonality and lower post-treatment tumor TCRbeta clonality. Within PBMCs, T cell clonality (Gini index) was significantly higher in non-responders than responders after neoadjuvant nivolumab. The TCR analyses had only a few patients in each response group, and the authors called for validation in larger cohorts.

Notes on this clone: Its antigen is still unknown. Qualities for individual bases were not recorded, and no much larger clone is one base off.

For deep sequencing of PBMC libraries, mostly about 450 ng of input genomic DNA was used, and six replicates were run per sample. The immunoSEQ hsTCRbeta kit was used to prepare TCRbeta libraries, following the manufacturer's instructions. An Illumina NovaSeq 6000 S4 flow cell was used to sequence the final libraries, which had first been combined to 3 nM. In the original analysis: The immunoSEQ Analyzer was used for raw data preprocessing and quality control. The analysis was limited to productive rearrangements, and each clonotype was defined by a unique CDR3 amino acid sequence. Repertoire clonality was estimated as the Gini-Simpson index, computed with the R package tcR. Student's t test was used to compare Gini indices, and Pearson correlation was used to assess associations with tumor size change. TCRdb carries this immuneACCESS record with in-frame sequences only. Its versions omit some clonotypes, under half of them owing to an unresolved V gene in the studies checked, with the rest unexplained. V and J calls and clone size are given by that table; D and trimming were obtained from the DNA. Within this sample are 55,000 to 75,000 clones, with roughly nine tenths of them counted one time only. Approximately 2.8% of the sample belongs to the ten largest clones.

The time point label for this specimen denotes: after neoadjuvant nivolumab, at surgical resection. The patients had newly diagnosed stage II-IVA oral cavity squamous cell carcinoma and had not received any prior systemic or radiation treatment. The cohort consisted of patients with HPV-negative, locally advanced oral cavity squamous cell carcinoma. Peripheral blood mononuclear cells were analyzed directly and were not maintained or expanded in culture. Samples were obtained from a longitudinal correlative study of a single-arm phase II trial of neoadjuvant nivolumab in oral cavity squamous cell carcinoma. Subject-matched pre- and post-treatment PBMCs and tumors from three responders and three non-responders were subjected to genomic DNA-based TCRbeta sequencing. Peripheral blood mononuclear cells were collected before nivolumab treatment and were collected again after treatment, at the time of surgery. Genomic DNA was isolated from PBMCs using the Maxwell RSC DNA from Cells kit.

The TCR comes from a person aged 40-85 years with oral cavity squamous cell carcinoma. The specimen comprised PBMCs, sampled after nivolumab (anti-PD-1) treatment.

The nucleotide sequence reads as follows: TGTGCCAGCACAGCCAGCAGGGGTTATGAAAAACTGTTTTTT. It specifies CASTASRGYEKLFF. Rearrangement joined TRBV19 to TRBJ1-4; D gene: possibly TRBD1, on 6 matching bases. CDR1 and CDR2 are read off the germline V gene (reference sequence) as LNHDA and SQIVND. A distance of 17 bases separates the germline ends of V and J, which lose 9 bases and 6 bases respectively. From the cysteine through the phenylalanine, the CDR3 covers 14 amino acids. Only CDR3 DNA is held: 42 bases, read in frame from base 1.